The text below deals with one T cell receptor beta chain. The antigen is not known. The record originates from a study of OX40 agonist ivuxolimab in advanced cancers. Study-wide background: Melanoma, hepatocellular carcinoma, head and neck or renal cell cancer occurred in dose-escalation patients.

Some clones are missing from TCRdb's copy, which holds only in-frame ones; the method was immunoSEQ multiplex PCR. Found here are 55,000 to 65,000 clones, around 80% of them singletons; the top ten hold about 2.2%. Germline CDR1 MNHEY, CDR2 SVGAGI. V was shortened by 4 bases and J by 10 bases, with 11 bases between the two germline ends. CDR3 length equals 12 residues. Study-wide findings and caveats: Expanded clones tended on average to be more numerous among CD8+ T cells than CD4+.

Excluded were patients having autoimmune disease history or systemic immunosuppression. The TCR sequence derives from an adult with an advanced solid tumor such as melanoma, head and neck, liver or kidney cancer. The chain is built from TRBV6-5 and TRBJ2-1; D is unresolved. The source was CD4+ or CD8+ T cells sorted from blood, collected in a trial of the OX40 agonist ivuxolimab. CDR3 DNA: TGTGCCAGCAGTTCGACTGCACCGGAGCAGTTCTTC. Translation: CASSSTAPEQFF.